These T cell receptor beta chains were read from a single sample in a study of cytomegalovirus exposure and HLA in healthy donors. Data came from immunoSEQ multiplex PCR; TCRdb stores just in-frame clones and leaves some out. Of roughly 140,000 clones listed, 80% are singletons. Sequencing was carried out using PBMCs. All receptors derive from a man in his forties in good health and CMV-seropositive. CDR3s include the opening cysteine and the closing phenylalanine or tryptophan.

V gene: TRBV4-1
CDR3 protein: CASSARQGDHEQYF

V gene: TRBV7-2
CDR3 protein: CASSPPGRGGYTF

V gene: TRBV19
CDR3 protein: CASSITDTGELFF

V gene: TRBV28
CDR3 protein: CASPPRQGGAYEQYF

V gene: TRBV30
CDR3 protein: CAWSVRHRDTQYF

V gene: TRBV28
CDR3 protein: CASMLRIGTGHSPLHF

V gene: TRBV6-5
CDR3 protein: CASRPGQGAYEQYF

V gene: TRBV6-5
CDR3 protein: CASSDGGNTEAFF

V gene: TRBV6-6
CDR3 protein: CASSYLQGGSNSPLHF

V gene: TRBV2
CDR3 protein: CASMMGQPNTGELFF

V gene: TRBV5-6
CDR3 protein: CASSSDRVGNQPQHF

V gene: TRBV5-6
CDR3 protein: CASSMLDRGDIDTQYF

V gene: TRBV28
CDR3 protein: CASRMDRDPAETQYF

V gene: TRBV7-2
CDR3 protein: CASSSPLAEKLFF

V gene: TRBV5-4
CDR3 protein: CASSLARGTGKETQYF

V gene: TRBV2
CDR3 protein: CASSQRGGTDTQYF

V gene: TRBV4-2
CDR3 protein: CASSQAEGTYEQYF

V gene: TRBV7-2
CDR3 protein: CASSQLQVNTEAFF

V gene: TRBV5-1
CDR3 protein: CASTPGTGELFF

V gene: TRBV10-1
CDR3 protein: CASRSINDSRNQPQHF

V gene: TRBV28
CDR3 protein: CASSSTVNTGELFF

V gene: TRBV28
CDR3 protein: CASSLGQGNYGYTF

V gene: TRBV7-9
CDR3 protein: CASSPFGAGLNEKLFF

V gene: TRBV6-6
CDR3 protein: CASSYYRDRGLEQYF

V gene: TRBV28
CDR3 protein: CASSLKQGAQETQYF

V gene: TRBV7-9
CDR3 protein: CASSTRTDPYEQYF

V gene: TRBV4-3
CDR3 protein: CASKNGPEGTEAFF

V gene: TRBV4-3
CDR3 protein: CASSLGLAGTGELFF

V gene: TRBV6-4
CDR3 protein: CASSDRGGQEQYGYTF

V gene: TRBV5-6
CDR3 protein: CASSFRGTGGREQYF